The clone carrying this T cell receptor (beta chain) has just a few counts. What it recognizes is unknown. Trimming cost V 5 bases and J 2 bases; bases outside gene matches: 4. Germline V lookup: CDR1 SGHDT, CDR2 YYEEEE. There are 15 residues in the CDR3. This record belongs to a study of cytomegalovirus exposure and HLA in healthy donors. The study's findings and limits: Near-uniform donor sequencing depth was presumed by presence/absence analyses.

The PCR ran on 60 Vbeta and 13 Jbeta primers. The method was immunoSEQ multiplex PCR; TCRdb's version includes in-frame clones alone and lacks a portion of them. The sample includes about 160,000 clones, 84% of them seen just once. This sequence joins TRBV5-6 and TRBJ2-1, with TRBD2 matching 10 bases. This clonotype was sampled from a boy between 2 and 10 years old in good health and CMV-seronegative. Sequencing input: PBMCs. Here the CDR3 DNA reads TGTGCCAGCAGTTCCGGACTAGCGGCCTACAATGAGCAGTTCTTC. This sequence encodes CASSSGLAAYNEQFF.